What follows is one TCR beta chain and its context. In Seattle, patients joined the study during active infection and were tracked longitudinally. The germline V gene encodes CDR1 MDHEN and CDR2 SYDVKM. V lost 6 bases, J lost 7 bases, and 12 bases lay in between. There are 12 residues in the CDR3. This sample stems from a study of blood T cell repertoires in COVID-19. Original analysis: By means of reference gene primer amplification, nucleated cell counts were estimated. This table comes from immunoSEQ multiplex PCR, and its TCRdb copy is limited to in-frame clones, with some not included. The V and J calls and the clone size are those of that table, but D and trimming were determined from the DNA. Found here are about 370,000 clones, 80% to 90% of them singletons; the top ten hold around 9.3%.

This clonotype was sampled from a woman in her 30s with COVID-19, enrolled during active disease. This sequence joins TRBV28 and TRBJ1-2; D remains unclear. Material for sequencing was peripheral blood. CDR3 in amino acids: CASSIGATGYTF. CDR3 DNA: TGTGCCAGCAGCATCGGTGCAACTGGCTACACCTTC.